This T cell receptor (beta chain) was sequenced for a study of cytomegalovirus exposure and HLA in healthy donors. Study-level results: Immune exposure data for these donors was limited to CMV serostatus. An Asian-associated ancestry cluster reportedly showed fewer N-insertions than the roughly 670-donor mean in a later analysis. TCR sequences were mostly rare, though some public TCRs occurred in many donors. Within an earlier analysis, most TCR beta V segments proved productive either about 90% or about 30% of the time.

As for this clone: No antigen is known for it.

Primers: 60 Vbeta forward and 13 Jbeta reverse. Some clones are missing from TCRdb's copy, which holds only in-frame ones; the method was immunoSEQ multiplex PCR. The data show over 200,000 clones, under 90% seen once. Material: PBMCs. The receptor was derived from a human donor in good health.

This CDR3 is CATSRERLAGAHEQYF. As DNA, the CDR3 is TGTGCCACCAGCAGAGAGCGACTAGCGGGAGCCCACGAGCAGTACTTC. The V gene is TRBV15, the J gene TRBJ2-7; 12 nucleotides line up with TRBD2. The trim removed 0 bases at V and 5 bases at J, leaving 5 bases unmatched. From germline, CDR1 is LNHNV and CDR2 YYDKDF (reference sequence). This CDR3 is 16 amino acids long.